Listed here are 3 T cell receptor beta chains from one sample, sequenced in a study of T cell responses to AZD1222 COVID-19 vaccine. Clones were read by immunoSEQ multiplex PCR, and TCRdb kept only the in-frame ones, dropping some. Among under 150,000 clones, approximately 93% were seen once, and the ten largest hold about 1%. The sample was peripheral blood, taken on day 0 of AZD1222 vaccination. All receptors come from an adult in good health.

This chain joins TRBV9 and TRBJ2-7; D may be TRBD2 (6 bases). The CDR3 runs to 14 residues. The germline V gene has CDR1 SGDLS and CDR2 YYNGEE. V lost 0 bases to trimming and J lost 1 base, with 8 bases between them. CDR3 DNA sequence: TGTGCCAGCAGCGTAGGGGGGGATTCCTACGAGCAGTACTTC. Translating gives CASSVGGDSYEQYF.

J is TRBJ1-4 and V is TRBV7-9; 8 nucleotides match TRBD1. The J segment lost 7 bases and the V segment lost 1 base, leaving 2 bases of the junction unmatched. This CDR3 is built from 14 residues. Germline V gives CDR1 SEHNR, CDR2 FQNEAQ (reference sequence). In DNA form, the CDR3 reads TGTGCCAGCAGCTTAGGGACAGGGAGTGAAAAACTGTTTTTT. Encoded protein: CASSLGTGSEKLFF. Looking up the rest from reference TRBV7-9 and TRBJ1-4 gives the full variable domain: DTGVSQNPRHKITKRGQNVTFRCDPISEHNRLYWYRQTLGQGPEFLTYFQNEAQLEKSRLLSDRFSAERPKGSFSTLEIQRTEQGDSAMYLCASSLGTGSEKLFFGSGTQLSVL.

The V gene is TRBV5-4, the J gene TRBJ1-3; TRBD1 might be the D (5 bases). This CDR3 has 15 residues. Trimming left V 3 bases short and J 2 bases short, with 12 bases between. Germline lookup yields CDR1 SGHNT and CDR2 YYREEE (reference sequence). CDR3 sequence (DNA): TGTGCCAGCAGCTGGGACCGGGCTGCTGGAAACACCATATATTTT. Amino acids: CASSWDRAAGNTIYF.